This T cell receptor (beta chain) was profiled in a study of CD8+ T cells in alopecia areata. Treatment meaning: oral pan-JAK inhibitor, 5-10 mg twice daily. Alopecia areata patients gave lesional scalp punch biopsies and peripheral blood samples. To note about this clone: The antigen is not known.

General observations from the study: Lesional scalp, notably in alopecia totalis/universalis, had clonality above that of normal scalp.

Looked up from germline, CDR1 is MGHRA and CDR2 is YSYEKL. The CDR3 sequence is 15 residues long. V lost 2 bases, J lost 2 bases, and 6 bases stayed unmatched. Extraction of RNA preceded its reverse transcription into cDNA, which served as the sequencing template. Libraries were prepared by immunoSEQ multiplex PCR; TCRdb keeps only in-frame clonotypes and omits some of them. The table has around 200,000 clones, about 60% seen once. This specimen consisted of CD8+ T cells sorted from blood, obtained at week 24, from a patient treated with tofacitinib. The rearrangement links TRBV4-1 to TRBJ2-7; 7 positions agree with TRBD1. The clonotype was recovered from a human donor with alopecia areata. The CDR3: CASSQSLGQTYEQYF. Here the CDR3 DNA reads TGCGCCAGCAGCCAATCGCTGGGACAGACCTACGAGCAGTACTTC.